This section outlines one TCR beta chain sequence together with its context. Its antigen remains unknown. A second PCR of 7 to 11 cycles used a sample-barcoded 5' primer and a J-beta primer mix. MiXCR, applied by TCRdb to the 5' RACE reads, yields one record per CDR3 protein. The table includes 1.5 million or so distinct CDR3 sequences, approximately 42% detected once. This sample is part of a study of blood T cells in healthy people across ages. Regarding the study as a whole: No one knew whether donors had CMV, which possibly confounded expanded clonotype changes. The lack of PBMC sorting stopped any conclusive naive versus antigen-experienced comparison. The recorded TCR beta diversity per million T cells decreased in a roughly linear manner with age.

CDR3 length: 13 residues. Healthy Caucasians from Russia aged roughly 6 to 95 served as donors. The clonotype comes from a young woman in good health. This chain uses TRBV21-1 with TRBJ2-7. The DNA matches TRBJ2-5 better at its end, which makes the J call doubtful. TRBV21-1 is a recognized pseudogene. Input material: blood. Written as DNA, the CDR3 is TGTGCCAGCCCGCGGACGGCACAAGAGACCCAGTACTTC. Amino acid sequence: CASPRTAQETQYF.